This is a list of T cell receptor beta chains from one sample in a study of cytomegalovirus exposure and HLA in healthy donors. The data were produced by immunoSEQ multiplex PCR, yet TCRdb's version contains in-frame clones alone and is incomplete. The data show around 150,000 clones, roughly four fifths seen once. Sequenced material: PBMCs. Source of these receptors: a man in his fifties in good health and CMV-seropositive. Both conserved end residues are part of each CDR3. A D gene is named only where the DNA matches it firmly. The size entry is marked missing in some rows and otherwise reads once, few, many or a size class.

>NA|TRBJ2-7|TRBV7-2|TRBD2
TGTGCCAGCAGCTTTTATAGCGGGGGGGCCTACGAGCAGTACTTC
CASSFYSGGAYEQYF
>NA|TRBJ2-2|TRBV30|NA
TGTGCCTGGAGTGTAATACAGAGCACCGGGGAGCTGTTTTTT
CAWSVIQSTGELFF
>NA|TRBJ1-2|TRBV6-5|TRBD1
TGTGCCAGCAGCCTGACAGGGAACTATGGCTACACCTTC
CASSLTGNYGYTF
>once|TRBJ2-2|TRBV5-4|TRBD1
TGTGCCAGCAGCATACCGGGACAGCTGAACACCGGGGAGCTGTTTTTT
CASSIPGQLNTGELFF
>NA|TRBJ1-4|TRBV21-1|NA
TGTGCCAGCAGCAAAGTGGGCGACACAAACGCAACTAATGAAAAACTGTTTTTT
CASSKVGDTNATNEKLFF
>NA|TRBJ2-7|TRBV4-3|TRBD2
TGCGCCAGCAGCCATATAGCGGGGGGAACCTACGAGCAGTACTTC
CASSHIAGGTYEQYF
>NA|TRBJ2-5|TRBV11-3|NA
TGTGCCTGCAGCCGCGGGGGCCACGGGACCCAGTACTTC
CACSRGGHGTQYF
>once|TRBJ1-4|TRBV29-1|TRBD1
TGCAGCGTTGAAGAGGGACAGAGTGAAAAACTGTTTTTT
CSVEEGQSEKLFF
>NA|TRBJ1-2|TRBV7-3|TRBD1
TGTGCCAGCAGCGCCTCCGGGACAGCTAACTATGGCTACACCTTC
CASSASGTANYGYTF
>NA|TRBJ1-4|TRBV7-9|NA
TGTGCCAGCAGCTTTTGGACAGCAACTAATGAAAAACTATTTTTT
CASSFWTATNEKLFF
>once|TRBJ1-2|TRBV5-6|TRBD1
TGTGCCAGCAGCGATCCGGGACAGGGTCCAACTAACTATGGCTACACCTTC
CASSDPGQGPTNYGYTF
>NA|TRBJ1-1|TRBV7-6|TRBD1
TGTGCCAGCAGCTCTACCGGACAGGGCCCCCTGGCTGAAGCTTTCTTT
CASSSTGQGPLAEAFF
>NA|TRBJ2-7|TRBV5-6|NA
TGTGCCAGCAGCTTGGCGTCAGGGGCCCACGAGCAGTACTTC
CASSLASGAHEQYF
>NA|TRBJ2-7|TRBV15|TRBD2
TGTGCCACCAGCAGAGATCGGGGGGGCAGTAGGGATCGCGAGCAGTACTTC
CATSRDRGGSRDREQYF
>NA|TRBJ2-7|TRBV7-3|TRBD1
TGTGCCAGCAGCCCGGCCGGGACAGGGCCCTACGAGCAGTACTTC
CASSPAGTGPYEQYF
>NA|TRBJ1-1|TRBV30|NA
TGTGCCTGGAATCAGGGTAGGGGCACTGAAGCTTTCTTT
CAWNQGRGTEAFF
>NA|TRBJ2-7|TRBV28|TRBD1
TGTGCCAGCAGTAACTCGGACAGGCCCTACGAGCAGTACTTC
CASSNSDRPYEQYF
>few|TRBJ2-3|TRBV7-9|NA
TGTGCCAGCAGCTTATCGCAGCTAGCCTCGTCAGATACGCAGTATTTT
CASSLSQLASSDTQYF
>NA|TRBJ2-7|TRBV6-5|TRBD1
TGTGCCAGCAGTCTGGAAAGGGGGCGAAACGAGCAGTACTTC
CASSLERGRNEQYF
>NA|TRBJ1-1|TRBV19|NA
TGTGCCAGTAGTATATCCCAGGGCCCAATGAACACTGAAGCTTTCTTT
CASSISQGPMNTEAFF
>NA|TRBJ2-1|TRBV5-1|TRBD1
TGCGCCAGCAGCTACCAATCCGGGACAGGGGGCGCTGGCAATGAGCAGTTCTTC
CASSYQSGTGGAGNEQFF
>NA|TRBJ1-3|TRBV11-2|NA
TGTGCCACCTCGCTTACGGGGGTCGGAAACACCATATATTTT
CATSLTGVGNTIYF
>NA|TRBJ1-1|TRBV9|TRBD1
TGTGCCAGCAGCGCCTCCGGGGCCGGGACAGGGGAAGAAGCTTTCTTT
CASSASGAGTGEEAFF
>NA|TRBJ2-7|TRBV7-6|NA
TGTGCCAGCAGCTTAGGGCAGGGAAAAGTACACGAGCAGTACTTC
CASSLGQGKVHEQYF
>NA|TRBJ2-3|TRBV9|NA
TGTGCCAGCAGCCCTTGGAGGGGTGGCACAGATACGCAGTATTTT
CASSPWRGGTDTQYF
>NA|TRBJ2-2|TRBV9|NA
TGTGCCAGCAGCCCCCGGACTACGAACACCGGGGAGCTGTTTTTT
CASSPRTTNTGELFF
>NA|TRBJ2-3|TRBV30|TRBD1
TGTGCCTGGACGGGCAGGGGGTTTGATACGCAGTATTTT
CAWTGRGFDTQYF
>NA|TRBJ1-1|TRBV19|NA
TGTGCCAGTAGTACCCTTAATGGAGCGTCCACTGAAGCTTTCTTT
CASSTLNGASTEAFF
>NA|TRBJ2-5|TRBV7-2|TRBD1
TGTGCCAGCAGCTCCAAGACAGGGGATGGGAAGACCCAGTACTTC
CASSSKTGDGKTQYF
>NA|TRBJ2-2|TRBV7-9|TRBD2
TGTGCCAGCAGCCGGGGACTAGCGGGAGGGCCGAGCACCGGGGAGCTGTTTTTT
CASSRGLAGGPSTGELFF
>NA|TRBJ2-1|TRBV18|NA
TGTGCCAGCTCACTCAGGGACAATGAGCAGTTCTTC
CASSLRDNEQFF
>few|TRBJ2-7|TRBV9|NA
TGTGCCAGCAGCGCCCGACAGGACCCCTACGAGCAGTACTTC
CASSARQDPYEQYF
>NA|TRBJ2-7|TRBV5-4|NA
TGTGCCAGCAGCGCCCAGGGAACAAAGCAGTACTTC
CASSAQGTKQYF
>NA|TRBJ1-5|TRBV5-1|NA
TGCGCCAGCAGCTATGAAGGGGGAAATCAGCCCCAGCATTTT
CASSYEGGNQPQHF
>NA|TRBJ2-3|TRBV9|TRBD2
TGCGCCAGCAGCCCCCGAATGACTAGCGGGGAGCAGTATTTT
CASSPRMTSGEQYF
>NA|TRBJ2-7|TRBV6-6|NA
TGTGCCAGCACCCCCCGGCGGCCCCCCTACGAGCAGTACTTC
CASTPRRPPYEQYF
>NA|TRBJ1-6|TRBV5-6|TRBD1
TGTGCCAGCAGCTTCGAGAGGACAGGTCAAAATTCACCCCTCCACTTT
CASSFERTGQNSPLHF
>NA|TRBJ2-7|TRBV7-6|NA
TGTGCCAGCAGCTTAGCGTACCAGGAGCAGTACTTC
CASSLAYQEQYF
>NA|TRBJ2-5|TRBV2|TRBD2
TGTGCCAGCAGGATCGTGGAACGGGAGGGAAAGAGAGAGCAGTACTTC
CASRIVEREGKREQYF
>once|TRBJ1-5|TRBV7-2|NA
TGTGCCAGCACTATTCCGGATCAGCCCCAGCATTTT
CASTIPDQPQHF
>NA|TRBJ2-7|TRBV6-5|TRBD2
TGTGCCAGCAGTTACTCGACGGGGGGGCACGAGCAGTACTTC
CASSYSTGGHEQYF
>NA|TRBJ2-7|TRBV11-2|TRBD2
TGTGCCAGCAGCTGGGGGGGGAACGAGCAGTACTTC
CASSWGGNEQYF
>NA|TRBJ1-5|TRBV19|NA
TGTGCCAGTAGTATTAGAGCGACAGGTCGGAATCAGCCCCAGCATTTT
CASSIRATGRNQPQHF
>NA|TRBJ2-1|TRBV28|TRBD1
TGTGCCAGCAGTAGGGGACAGGGGAGGAGTGAGCAGTTCTTC
CASSRGQGRSEQFF
>once|TRBJ1-2|TRBV19|TRBD1
TGTGCCAGTAGTCCGGGACAGGGGGATGGCTACACCTTC
CASSPGQGDGYTF
>NA|TRBJ2-7|TRBV2|TRBD2
TGTGCCAGCAAGCTCGGGGGACTAGCGTCGGGTAGCTCCTACGAGCAGTACTTC
CASKLGGLASGSSYEQYF
>NA|TRBJ1-2|TRBV6-5|NA
TGTGCCAGCAGCAAACGGTCCTCCGGGAACTATGGCTACACCTTC
CASSKRSSGNYGYTF
>NA|TRBJ1-5|TRBV19|NA
TGTGCCAGTAGTATAGACAGGACACGGCCCCAGCATTTT
CASSIDRTRPQHF
>NA|TRBJ2-2|TRBV18|TRBD2
TGTGCCAGCTCACCGGGCTCCGGGACTAGTCCCGGGGAGCTGTTTTTT
CASSPGSGTSPGELFF
>NA|TRBJ2-7|TRBV19|NA
TGTGCCAGTAGAGGGGAAATCTACGAGCAGTACTTC
CASRGEIYEQYF
>few|TRBJ2-2|TRBV15|NA
TGTGCCACCAGCAGAGATGTCGGGGAGCACACCGGGGAGCTGTTTTTT
CATSRDVGEHTGELFF